These 27 T cell receptor beta chains came from one sample sequenced in a study of shared clonotypes between healthy human individuals. Repertoires were generated with immunoSEQ multiplex PCR, while TCRdb's copy carries only in-frame clones and drops some. This table has roughly 1,800,000 clones, about 95% appearing once. Only CD45RO-negative cells positively selected for CCR7 counted as naive CD8 cells, so terminally differentiated effector memory CD45RA+ cells were excluded. Sequenced: naive CD8+ T cells sorted from blood. The receptors were gathered from a man between 18 and 29 years old in good health.

The chain uses TRBV6-1 and TRBJ2-1; D is possibly TRBD2 (6 bases). Germline CDR1 is MNHNS and CDR2 is SASEGT. The V and J ends lost 2 bases and 1 base respectively, with 9 bases between them. The CDR3 runs to 15 residues. The DNA for the CDR3 is TGTGCCAGCAGTGAAATCGCGGGGTCCTACAATGAGCAGTTCTTC. This gives the protein CASSEIAGSYNEQFF.

This chain connects TRBV11-3 to TRBJ2-7; TRBD1 matches at 7 bases. This CDR3 comprises 15 residues. Losses at the gene ends were 4 bases for V and 0 bases for J; bases not matched to a gene: 6. The germline V gene has CDR1 SGHNT and CDR2 YENEEA. Here the CDR3 DNA reads TGTGCCAGCAGCTCCAGGACAGGCGACTCCTACGAGCAGTACTTC. Encoded protein: CASSSRTGDSYEQYF. The whole variable domain, filled in from reference TRBV11-3 and TRBJ2-7, reads EAGVVQSPRYKIIEKKQPVAFWCNPISGHNTLYWYLQNLGQGPELLIRYENEEAVDDSQLPKDRFSAERLKGVDSTLKIQPAELGDSAVYLCASSSRTGDSYEQYFGPGTRLTVT.

This rearrangement joins TRBV5-1 to TRBJ2-5; 14 positions match TRBD2. Per the germline V gene, CDR1 is SGHRS and CDR2 is YFSETQ. There are 18 residues in the CDR3. Trimming removed 0 bases from V and 2 bases from J; junction bases left unmatched: 6. The CDR3 here is CASSLGTSGGNVQETQYF. For the CDR3, the DNA is TGCGCCAGCAGCTTGGGGACTAGCGGGGGGAACGTACAAGAGACCCAGTACTTC.

V usage is TRBV6-4 and J usage is TRBJ2-7; 8 positions match TRBD1. Trimming at V came to 6 bases and at J to 2 bases, leaving 9 bases not matched to a gene. CDR1 and CDR2 (germline): MRHNA, SNTAGT. The CDR3 totals 15 residues. DNA for the CDR3: TGTGCCAGCAGCGTACCGGGACAGGTAACCTACGAGCAGTACTTC. This gives the protein CASSVPGQVTYEQYF.

Regarding this clone: A junction boundary mismatches the germline segment, possibly from a read error. For the CDR3, the DNA is TGCGCCAGCAGCCAAGGAAGGGCAACCTCCCACAATGAGCAGTTCTTC. It encodes CASSQGRATSHNEQFF. The V and J genes are TRBV4-1 and TRBJ2-1, with D unclear. This CDR3 is built from 16 residues. In germline, CDR1 is MGHRA, CDR2 YSYEKL.

Comments on this clone: The same CDR3 also results from other DNA sequences found in this sample. The chain uses TRBV7-8 and TRBJ2-1; D perhaps matches TRBD2 (5 bases). This CDR3 is built from 14 residues. In germline, CDR1 is SGHVS, CDR2 FQNEAQ. Trimming took off 0 bases at V and 3 bases at J, with 6 bases between the two ends. The CDR3 coding sequence is TGTGCCAGCAGCTTAGCGGGAGTCTACAATGAGCAGTTCTTC. Protein: CASSLAGVYNEQFF.

V and J are TRBV29-1 and TRBJ2-1; D is perhaps TRBD1 (6 bases). The CDR3 sequence is 16 residues long. Germline CDR1 reads SQVTM; CDR2 reads ANQGSEA. Trimming took off 3 bases at V and 1 base at J, with 16 bases between the two ends. CDR3 nucleotide sequence: TGCAGCGTTGATCCGGCACAGGGTAGTTCCTACAATGAGCAGTTCTTC. Translating gives CSVDPAQGSSYNEQFF.

This rearrangement joins TRBV14 to TRBJ1-4, with a possible D match to TRBD1 (5 bases). CDR1 is SGHDN, CDR2 FVKESK, per germline. Trimming removed 0 bases from V and 8 bases from J, with 16 bases in between. This CDR3 comprises 16 residues. The CDR3 region has the DNA TGTGCCAGCAGCCAAGATGTGGTACGGGGCGGGGAAAAACTGTTTTTT. Encoded protein: CASSQDVVRGGEKLFF.

This clone has just one count. The J gene is TRBJ1-1, the V gene TRBV13, with no clear D. The CDR3 totals 14 residues. In germline, CDR1 is PRHDT, CDR2 FYEKMQ (reference sequence). Trimming stripped 0 bases from V and 0 bases from J, with 5 bases between. In nucleotides, the CDR3 is TGTGCCAGCAGCTTAGGGGGAGTGAACACTGAAGCTTTCTTT. Residues: CASSLGGVNTEAFF.

With respect to this clone: The sample carries other DNA sequences with the same CDR3. This chain joins TRBV7-9 and TRBJ2-7; D gene unclear. Germline values: CDR1 SEHNR, CDR2 FQNEAQ (reference sequence). V lost 1 base and J lost 4, with 5 bases in between. This CDR3 comprises 12 residues. The CDR3 bases are TGTGCCAGCAGCTTAGGACAATACGAGCAGTACTTC. Protein sequence: CASSLGQYEQYF.

The rearrangement joins TRBV19 to TRBJ1-3; no clear D. Trimming left V 5 bases short and J 7 bases short, with 12 bases between. Germline loops: CDR1 LNHDA, CDR2 SQIVND (reference sequence). The CDR3 consists of 13 residues. The CDR3 DNA reads TGTGCCAGTAGTCTTGACGGGGAGAACACCATATATTTT. This translates into CASSLDGENTIYF. Based on the CDR3 plus reference TRBV19 and TRBJ1-3, the full variable domain is DGGITQSPKYLFRKEGQNVTLSCEQNLNHDAMYWYRQDPGQGLRLIYYSQIVNDFQKGDIAEGYSVSREKKESFPLTVTSAQKNPTAFYLCASSLDGENTIYFGEGSWLTVV.

The V gene is TRBV5-6, the J gene TRBJ2-7; D may be TRBD1 or TRBD2 (5 bases each). CDR1 and CDR2 from the germline V gene are SGHDT and YYEEEE. The CDR3 contains 16 residues. V was clipped by 0 bases and J by 0 bases, with 13 bases between them. The CDR3 here is CASSLAGDPSSYEQYF. DNA of the CDR3: TGTGCCAGCAGCTTGGCCGGGGACCCCAGCTCCTACGAGCAGTACTTC.

In DNA form, the CDR3 reads TGCGCCAGCAGCTACCGACTAGCGGGACAAGAGACCCAGTACTTC. Protein product: CASSYRLAGQETQYF. The J gene is TRBJ2-5, the V gene TRBV5-1, with 11 bases matching TRBD2. The CDR3 sequence is 15 residues long. The trim removed 3 bases at V and 2 bases at J, leaving 3 bases unmatched. Germline V gene lookup returns CDR1 SGHRS and CDR2 YFSETQ.

The chain has TRBV9 and TRBJ2-7, with 11 bases identical to TRBD1. In germline, CDR1 is SGDLS, CDR2 YYNGEE. With V trimmed by 3 bases and J by 7 bases, 6 bases remained unmatched. CDR3 length equals 14 residues. CDR3 nucleotides: TGTGCCAGCAGCGCAGGACAGGGGGCCGGGGAGCAGTACTTC. Protein product: CASSAGQGAGEQYF.

With respect to this clone: Additional DNA sequences in this sample encode the identical CDR3. The chain employs TRBV7-9 and TRBJ2-3; D not resolved. V was shortened by 1 base and J by 0 bases, with 5 bases between the two germline ends. The V gene's germline CDR1 is SEHNR and CDR2 FQNEAQ (reference sequence). The CDR3 has 14 residues. Here the CDR3 DNA reads TGTGCCAGCAGCTTAGTAACTAGCACAGATACGCAGTATTTT. Translating it yields CASSLVTSTDTQYF.

CDR3 amino acids: CASSLRGGVQYF. The CDR3 DNA follows: TGTGCCAGCAGTTTAAGGGGCGGCGTGCAGTACTTC. The rearrangement uses TRBV28 and TRBJ2-7, with D possibly matching TRBD1 (5 bases). Trimming pared 2 bases from V and 9 bases from J, leaving 11 bases between. The CDR3 is 12 amino acids. Germline CDR1 and CDR2: MDHEN and SYDVKM. The whole variable domain, filled in from reference TRBV28 and TRBJ2-7, reads DVKVTQSSRYLVKRTGEKVFLECVQDMDHENMFWYRQDPGLGLRLIYFSYDVKMKEKGDIPEGYSVSREKKERFSLILESASTNQTSMYLCASSLRGGVQYFGPGTRLTVT.

The chain carries TRBV4-3 and TRBJ2-7; unclear D gene. V dropped 0 bases and J dropped 6 bases, with 6 bases sitting between them. The CDR3 sequence is 12 residues long. Germline loops: CDR1 LGHNA, CDR2 YSLEER. This chain's CDR3 is CASSQEGSEQYF. In DNA form, the CDR3 reads TGCGCCAGCAGCCAAGAGGGTAGCGAGCAGTACTTC.

CDR3: CASSPYSSGTSYEQYF. The DNA for the CDR3 is TGTGCCAGCAGTCCGTACTCTAGCGGGACTTCCTACGAGCAGTACTTC. The gene calls are TRBV27 and TRBJ2-7; 9 bases align to TRBD2. This CDR3 region has 16 residues. V lost 5 bases to trimming and J lost 1 base; unmatched junction nucleotides: 9. Looked up from germline, CDR1 is MNHEY and CDR2 is SMNVEV (reference sequence).

This clone was seen just once. The rearrangement uses TRBV6-5 and TRBJ1-2; TRBD1 matches at 10 bases. J was trimmed by 5 bases and V by 8 bases; bases with no gene match: 8. CDR1 MNHEY and CDR2 SVGAGI come from the germline V gene. The CDR3 totals 14 residues. CDR3 bases: TGTGCCAGCGGCCCGGGACAGGGGAGTTATGGCTACACCTTC. It is translated as CASGPGQGSYGYTF.

Points on this clone: The same CDR3 is also encoded by other DNA sequences in this sample. The chain joins TRBV27 to TRBJ2-7, with D unresolved. There are 13 residues in the CDR3. Germline V lookup: CDR1 MNHEY, CDR2 SMNVEV (reference sequence). Trimming left V 3 bases short and J 2 bases short, with 8 bases between. Written as DNA, the CDR3 is TGTGCCAGCAGTTTTTCCGGAACCTACGAGCAGTACTTC. This gives the protein CASSFSGTYEQYF.

This chain links TRBV10-1 with TRBJ2-5; D is perhaps TRBD1 (5 bases). Per germline, CDR1 WNHNN and CDR2 SYGVQD (reference sequence). The V gene lost 6 bases and the J gene lost 2 bases, with 10 bases spanning the gap. There are 13 residues in the CDR3. The CDR3 DNA follows: TGCGCCAGCAGGCAGACAGTACAAGAGACCCAGTACTTC. Protein: CASRQTVQETQYF.

As DNA, the CDR3 is TGTGCCAGCAGCGTATTCGACAGGGGGGAAACAGATACGCAGTATTTT. Translated: CASSVFDRGETDTQYF. The V and J genes are TRBV9 and TRBJ2-3, with 9 bases that match TRBD1. CDR1 SGDLS and CDR2 YYNGEE come from the germline V gene. The CDR3 extends over 16 amino acids. V gave up 1 base and J gave up 3 bases; unmatched junction bases: 6. The variable domain in full, completed from reference TRBV9 and TRBJ2-3, reads DSGVTQTPKHLITATGQRVTLRCSPRSGDLSVYWYQQSLDQGLQFLIQYYNGEERAKGNILERFSAQQFPDLHSELNLSSLELGDSALYFCASSVFDRGETDTQYFGPGTRLTVL.

J is TRBJ2-3 and V is TRBV7-6; 11 nucleotides agree with TRBD2. V shed 1 base and J 0 bases; nucleotides not matched to a gene: 9. Germline V gene sequence: CDR1 SGHVS, CDR2 FNYEAQ. This CDR3 has 19 residues. The CDR3 sequence: CASSLGAWTSGSSTDTQYF. CDR3 nucleotides: TGTGCCAGCAGCTTAGGGGCTTGGACTAGCGGGTCTAGCACAGATACGCAGTATTTT. The whole variable domain, remainder taken from reference TRBV7-6 and TRBJ2-3, is GAGVSQSPRYKVTKRGQDVALRCDPISGHVSLYWYRQALGQGPEFLTYFNYEAQQDKSGLPNDRFSAERPEGSISTLTIQRTEQRDSAMYRCASSLGAWTSGSSTDTQYFGPGTRLTVL.

V is TRBV19 and J is TRBJ1-3; D perhaps matches TRBD1 (6 bases). The CDR3 loop spans 14 amino acids. Germline CDR1 and CDR2: LNHDA and SQIVND (reference sequence). Trimming cost V 8 bases and J 2 bases, with 13 bases left between them. Written as DNA, the CDR3 is TGTGCCAGTGCGGCAACAGGGCCTGGAAACACCATATATTTT. Residues: CASAATGPGNTIYF.

The genes are TRBV11-2 and TRBJ2-1, with no clear D. Germline CDR1 is SGHAT and CDR2 is FQNNGV. Trimming took off 4 bases at V and 6 bases at J, with 16 bases between the two ends. The CDR3 has 15 residues. The CDR3 sequence: CASSSVVGLSNEQFF. In DNA form, the CDR3 reads TGTGCCAGCAGCTCCGTCGTGGGCCTAAGCAATGAGCAGTTCTTC.

This chain uses TRBV4-3 with TRBJ2-2, with 7 bases lining up with TRBD1. The CDR3 loop spans 17 amino acids. V trimming: 0 bases; J trimming: 5 bases; junction bases outside the gene matches: 9. Germline values: CDR1 LGHNA, CDR2 YSLEER. CDR3 protein: CASSQDIGRGNTGELFF. CDR3 DNA: TGCGCCAGCAGCCAAGATATTGGCAGGGGGAATACCGGGGAGCTGTTTTTT.

The chain recombines TRBV6-5 with TRBJ1-2, with 9 nucleotides matching TRBD1. V shed 5 bases, J shed 8 bases, and the junction held 3 bases outside the gene matches. Germline CDR1 and CDR2: MNHEY and SVGAGI. The CDR3 is 12 residues long. The CDR3: CASSPTGGGYTF. The DNA for the CDR3 is TGTGCCAGCAGTCCGACAGGGGGAGGCTACACCTTC.